These 32 T cell receptor beta chains came from one sample sequenced in a study of T cells after somatic rescue of genetic block. Clones were read by immunoSEQ multiplex PCR, and TCRdb kept only the in-frame ones, dropping some. This sample has over 55,000 clones, with approximately 90% found just once. The sample comprised peripheral blood mononuclear cells (PBMCs). The receptors shown here come from a man between 35 and 55 years old.

The J gene is TRBJ2-5, the V gene TRBV5-4; possible D gene TRBD1, 6 bases. The J call is uncertain, as TRBJ2-7 better fits the DNA end. This CDR3 has 13 residues. Per germline, CDR1 SGHNT and CDR2 YYREEE (reference sequence). The CDR3 coding sequence is TGTGCCAGCAGCTCGCAGGGGACCTACGAGCAGTACTTC. This codes for CASSSQGTYEQYF.

V usage is TRBV27 and J usage is TRBJ2-2, with 7 bases matching TRBD1. The J segment lost 4 bases and the V segment lost 3 bases, leaving 2 bases of the junction unmatched. The CDR3 has 14 residues. Germline V CDR1 and CDR2: MNHEY, SMNVEV (reference sequence). The CDR3 loop is CASSFRGITGELFF. CDR3 nucleotides: TGTGCCAGCAGTTTCAGGGGGATCACCGGGGAGCTGTTTTTT.

The gene calls are TRBV9 and TRBJ2-1, with a tentative D call TRBD2 (6 bases). Germline V CDR1 and CDR2: SGDLS, YYNGEE. The CDR3 runs 16 residues. V shed 4 bases and J shed 8 bases, with 22 bases lying between them. The CDR3 here is CASSYPRDLGEDEQFF. CDR3 DNA: TGTGCCAGCAGCTACCCCCGGGACTTAGGTGAGGATGAGCAGTTCTTC.

The chain uses TRBV27 and TRBJ1-4; weak D call: TRBD1 (5 bases). The CDR3 has 13 amino acids. Looked up from germline, CDR1 is MNHEY and CDR2 is SMNVEV (reference sequence). Trimming took 2 bases from V and 7 from J, leaving 8 bases between them. In DNA form, the CDR3 reads TGTGCCAGCAGTTTAGATAGGGGTGAAAAACTGTTTTTT. Protein product: CASSLDRGEKLFF.

This sequence joins TRBV7-9 and TRBJ1-1; 8 bases fit TRBD1. Germline V CDR1 and CDR2: SEHNR, FQNEAQ (reference sequence). The CDR3 is made up of 13 amino acids. V gave up 5 bases and J gave up 2 bases; unmatched junction bases: 1. The DNA of the CDR3 is TGTGCCAGCAGCCAGGGGGCTAACACTGAAGCTTTCTTT. Its protein is CASSQGANTEAFF.

The chain uses TRBV5-1 and TRBJ2-3; 7 nucleotides align to TRBD1. The CDR3 totals 16 residues. CDR1 and CDR2 (germline): SGHRS, YFSETQ. V shed 4 bases and J 0 bases; nucleotides not matched to a gene: 8. The CDR3 loop is CASSMGTAISTDTQYF. CDR3 in DNA: TGCGCCAGCAGCATGGGGACAGCTATTAGCACAGATACGCAGTATTTT.

This rearrangement joins TRBV7-9 to TRBJ2-7; 8 bases are shared with TRBD1. There are 14 residues in the CDR3. The V gene's germline CDR1 is SEHNR and CDR2 FQNEAQ (reference sequence). With V trimmed by 1 base and J by 5 bases, 4 bases remained unmatched. The CDR3 DNA reads TGTGCCAGCAGCTTAGGCAGGGGGCGAGACGAGCAGTACTTC. Protein product: CASSLGRGRDEQYF.

This CDR3 is CASSLGQINYEQYF. CDR3 sequence (DNA): TGTGCCAGCAGCCTTGGGCAGATCAACTACGAGCAGTACTTC. The V and J genes are TRBV6-5 and TRBJ2-7; the D is unclear. Trimming stripped 6 bases from V and 3 bases from J, with 15 bases between. CDR3 size: 14 residues. Germline CDR1 MNHEY, CDR2 SVGAGI.

The chain is built from TRBV18 and TRBJ2-3; D remains ambiguous. This CDR3 region has 15 residues. Germline CDR1 is KGHSH and CDR2 is LQKENI. Trimming removed 2 bases at V and 0 bases at J, with 9 bases between. The CDR3 sequence: CASSPVAQSTDTQYF. Here the CDR3 DNA reads TGTGCCAGCTCACCAGTGGCACAGAGCACAGATACGCAGTATTTT.

The CDR3 is CASSLAGNQPQHF. The CDR3 nucleotides read TGTGCCAGCAGCTTGGCTGGCAATCAGCCCCAGCATTTT. The chain combines TRBV5-6 with TRBJ1-5, with unresolved D. The length of the CDR3 is 13 residues. Trimming cost V 0 bases and J 2 bases, with 3 bases left between them. CDR1 is SGHDT, CDR2 YYEEEE, per germline.

The gene calls are TRBV7-6 and TRBJ2-1; D not certain. Germline-derived CDR1 and CDR2 are SGHVS and FNYEAQ. Trimming pared 1 base from V and 6 bases from J, leaving 7 bases between. The CDR3 runs 13 residues. The DNA for the CDR3 is TGTGCCAGCAGCTTAGACTATTTCAATGAGCAGTTCTTC. Its protein is CASSLDYFNEQFF.

The gene calls are TRBV28 and TRBJ2-7; 7 bases line up with TRBD1. V was clipped by 2 bases and J by 2 bases; unmatched bases: 9. This CDR3 spans 16 amino acids. Germline CDR1 and CDR2: MDHEN and SYDVKM. The CDR3 here is CASSLPRYRGPYEQYF. DNA of the CDR3: TGTGCCAGCAGTTTACCCCGGTACAGGGGCCCCTACGAGCAGTACTTC.

The V and J genes are TRBV15 and TRBJ2-7; either TRBD1 or TRBD2 may supply D (6 bases each). The CDR3 covers 13 residues. Trimming cost V 5 bases and J 7 bases, with 15 bases left between them. Per germline, CDR1 LNHNV and CDR2 YYDKDF (reference sequence). DNA of the CDR3: TGTGCCACCAGCGCCCCCGGGGGCGGGGAGCAGTACTTC. Translated, it gives CATSAPGGGEQYF.

The chain employs TRBV25-1 and TRBJ2-7; D is undetermined. V lost 1 base, J lost 1 base, and 8 bases lay in between. The CDR3 covers 14 residues. The germline gives CDR1 MGHDK, CDR2 SYGVNS. As DNA, the CDR3 is TGTGCCAGCAGTGAATTTGGCGCATCCTACGAGCAGTACTTC. This sequence encodes CASSEFGASYEQYF.

This clone appeared a single time. This rearrangement joins TRBV5-1 to TRBJ2-3; D may be TRBD2 (5 bases). Germline loops: CDR1 SGHRS, CDR2 YFSETQ. The CDR3 sequence is 14 residues long. The germline V and J ends were trimmed by 1 base and 6 bases, with 12 bases remaining between them. CDR3 loop: CASSLSAARDTQYF. The CDR3 coding sequence is TGCGCCAGCAGCTTGTCAGCGGCCCGGGATACGCAGTATTTT.

V gene TRBV5-8 combines with J gene TRBJ2-5; 9 bases fit TRBD1. This CDR3 has 15 amino acids. Per germline, CDR1 SGHTS and CDR2 YDEGEE. V lost 6 bases to trimming and J lost 7 bases; unmatched junction nucleotides: 13. The CDR3 protein is CASTPRGQGLATQYF. The CDR3 nucleotides are TGTGCCAGCACCCCGCGGGGACAGGGTCTGGCGACCCAGTACTTC.

The V gene is TRBV15, the J gene TRBJ2-5, with TRBD2 as a possible D gene (5 bases). This CDR3 has 15 amino acids. Germline V gene data show CDR1 as LNHNV and CDR2 as YYDKDF (reference sequence). Trimming stripped 0 bases from V and 1 base from J, with 9 bases between. Here the CDR3 DNA reads TGTGCCACCAGCAGAGATCGGGGAACCCAAGAGACCCAGTACTTC. Amino acids: CATSRDRGTQETQYF. The complete variable domain, with remaining parts taken from reference TRBV15 and TRBJ2-5, reads DAMVIQNPRYQVTQFGKPVTLSCSQTLNHNVMYWYQQKSSQAPKLLFHYYDKDFNNEADTPDNFQSRRPNTSFCFLDIRSPGLGDTAMYLCATSRDRGTQETQYFGPGTRLLVL.

The rearrangement uses TRBV7-8 and TRBJ2-1; D perhaps matches TRBD2 (5 bases). Germline CDR1 reads SGHVS; CDR2 reads FQNEAQ. The CDR3 covers 17 residues. V was shortened by 1 base and J by 8 bases, with 21 bases between the two germline ends. CDR3: CASSLDRSVIGGDEQFF. CDR3 DNA sequence: TGTGCCAGCAGCTTAGACCGGAGTGTAATAGGAGGTGATGAGCAGTTCTTC.

The gene calls are TRBV28 and TRBJ2-5, with 9 bases that match TRBD1. Germline V gene data show CDR1 as MDHEN and CDR2 as SYDVKM. The V and J ends lost 6 bases and 4 bases, in that order; junction bases with no gene match: 12. The CDR3 runs 16 residues. CDR3 protein: CASSSPDRGGGETQYF. The CDR3 coding sequence is TGTGCCAGCAGCTCCCCGGACAGGGGAGGGGGAGAGACCCAGTACTTC.

The chain joins TRBV6-5 to TRBJ2-7; no firm D call. CDR1 and CDR2 (germline): MNHEY, SVGAGI. This CDR3 region has 13 residues. Trimming stripped 2 bases from V and 2 bases from J, with 7 bases between. The CDR3 reads CASSYGSPYEQYF. The CDR3 nucleotides read TGTGCCAGCAGTTACGGAAGTCCCTACGAGCAGTACTTC.

V gene TRBV7-2 combines with J gene TRBJ2-5; 8 bases line up with TRBD1. The germline CDR1 and CDR2 sequences are SGHTA and FQGNSA. Germline trimming cut 6 bases from V and 2 bases from J; bases unmatched to any gene: 11. The CDR3 is 16 amino acids. The CDR3 nucleotides are TGTGCCAGCAGTTTTTCCGGGACAGGAATTCAAGAGACCCAGTACTTC. Its protein product is CASSFSGTGIQETQYF. The complete variable domain, with remaining parts taken from reference TRBV7-2 and TRBJ2-5, reads GAGVSQSPSNKVTEKGKDVELRCDPISGHTALYWYRQSLGQGLEFLIYFQGNSAPDKSGLPSDRFSAERTGGSVSTLTIQRTQQEDSAVYLCASSFSGTGIQETQYFGPGTRLLVL.

The chain combines TRBV19 with TRBJ1-2, with 7 bases identical to TRBD1. This CDR3 region has 13 residues. CDR1 and CDR2 from the germline V gene are LNHDA and SQIVND (reference sequence). V was clipped by 5 bases and J by 4 bases; unmatched bases: 4. The CDR3 DNA sequence: TGTGCCAGTAGTGGACAGGTTCTCTATGGCTACACCTTC. It translates to CASSGQVLYGYTF. The full variable domain, rest sourced from reference TRBV19 and TRBJ1-2, is DGGITQSPKYLFRKEGQNVTLSCEQNLNHDAMYWYRQDPGQGLRLIYYSQIVNDFQKGDIAEGYSVSREKKESFPLTVTSAQKNPTAFYLCASSGQVLYGYTFGSGTRLTVV.

This chain connects TRBV7-6 to TRBJ2-7; D is ambiguous. Germline V gene sequence: CDR1 SGHVS, CDR2 FNYEAQ. Trimming left V 1 base short and J 0 bases short, with 10 bases between. The CDR3 has 15 amino acids. CDR3 sequence: CASSLGATNSYEQYF. The CDR3 DNA reads TGTGCCAGCAGCTTAGGGGCTACGAACTCCTACGAGCAGTACTTC.

The J gene is TRBJ1-3, the V gene TRBV7-9; D gene uncertain. CDR3 length equals 13 residues. V was clipped by 4 bases and J by 4 bases, with 8 bases between them. Germline loops: CDR1 SEHNR, CDR2 FQNEAQ (reference sequence). This CDR3 is CASSSANGNTIYF. CDR3 nucleotide sequence: TGTGCCAGCAGCTCCGCGAACGGAAACACCATATATTTT.

This chain uses TRBV18 with TRBJ2-3; 7 bases agree with TRBD1. Germline CDR1 reads KGHSH; CDR2 reads LQKENI. The ends lost 0 bases at V and 1 base at J; junction bases unmatched: 1. There are 15 residues in the CDR3. Here the CDR3 DNA reads TGTGCCAGCTCACCACCTCAGGGGGGCACAGATACGCAGTATTTT. Translation: CASSPPQGGTDTQYF.

The chain links TRBV27 to TRBJ1-6; 7 nucleotides line up with TRBD1. This CDR3 is 15 amino acids long. V was pared by 5 bases and J by 9 bases, with 10 bases of the junction left unmatched. Germline V gene lookup returns CDR1 MNHEY and CDR2 SMNVEV (reference sequence). The CDR3 coding sequence is TGTGCCAGCAGTATAACGGACAGGACAAGTTCACCCCTCCACTTT. Protein sequence: CASSITDRTSSPLHF.

The V gene is TRBV28, the J gene TRBJ2-6; 13 bases match TRBD2. Germline V gene sequence: CDR1 MDHEN, CDR2 SYDVKM. The CDR3 length is 19 residues. V was pared by 4 bases and J by 0 bases, with 6 bases of the junction left unmatched. CDR3: CASSSAGLAGPSGANVLTF. DNA for the CDR3: TGTGCCAGCAGTTCGGCGGGACTAGCGGGACCCTCTGGGGCCAACGTCCTGACTTTC.

In this sample, this clone turned up a few times. The V gene is TRBV7-9, the J gene TRBJ2-5; D assignment may be TRBD1 or TRBD2 (5 bases each). Germline CDR1 and CDR2: SEHNR and FQNEAQ (reference sequence). The V end was cut by 8 bases, the J end by 4 bases, with 11 bases between. The CDR3 contains 12 residues. As DNA, the CDR3 is TGTGCCAGCGGACGGGACGGAGAGACCCAGTACTTC. It translates to CASGRDGETQYF. The complete variable domain, with remaining parts taken from reference TRBV7-9 and TRBJ2-5, reads DTGVSQNPRHKITKRGQNVTFRCDPISEHNRLYWYRQTLGQGPEFLTYFQNEAQLEKSRLLSDRFSAERPKGSFSTLEIQRTEQGDSAMYLCASGRDGETQYFGPGTRLLVL.

This chain joins TRBV25-1 and TRBJ2-7; 8 bases line up with TRBD2. CDR3 size: 15 residues. Germline CDR1 is MGHDK and CDR2 is SYGVNS. The junction had 11 bases not matched to a gene; V was cut back by 1 base and J by 9 bases. This chain's CDR3 is CASSELSGTRKAQYF. The CDR3, as DNA: TGTGCCAGCAGTGAATTATCGGGGACTAGGAAGGCGCAGTACTTC.

This clone occurred once. The V and J genes are TRBV25-1 and TRBJ2-5; D remains unclear. The CDR3 runs 14 residues. Trimming left V 6 bases short and J 4 bases short, with 15 bases between. Germline V gives CDR1 MGHDK, CDR2 SYGVNS. CDR3 residues: CASSQGQVGETQYF. CDR3 nucleotide sequence: TGTGCCAGCAGCCAAGGGCAGGTTGGAGAGACCCAGTACTTC.

This clone was recorded once. This rearrangement joins TRBV19 to TRBJ2-7; 8 nucleotides align to TRBD1. The CDR3 runs to 14 residues. V was pared by 10 bases and J by 3 bases, with 11 bases of the junction left unmatched. Germline CDR1 and CDR2: LNHDA and SQIVND (reference sequence). The CDR3 nucleotides read TGTGCCATCCCCAGATGGGACAGGATCTACGAGCAGTACTTC. This sequence encodes CAIPRWDRIYEQYF.

The genes are TRBV6-1 and TRBJ2-3; TRBD2 matches at 13 bases. V dropped 4 bases and J dropped 5; count of bases not matched to a gene: 3. CDR1 is MNHNS, CDR2 SASEGT, per germline. The CDR3 is 15 amino acids. The CDR3 DNA reads TGTGCCAGCAGTGGGACTAGCGGGGGTGGAGATACGCAGTATTTT. Amino acid sequence: CASSGTSGGGDTQYF.